The 18 T cell receptor beta chains below were found in one sample sequenced in a study of control samples from healthy donors and cancer patients. TCRdb keeps only in-frame clones here, not all; method: immunoSEQ multiplex PCR. The sample records some 200,000 clones, about nine tenths being singletons. The specimen sequenced was blood. The receptors come from a woman aged 25 to 45 in good health.

This sequence joins TRBV3-1 (or the pseudogene TRBV3-2) and TRBJ2-2; no firm D call. The CDR3 is 15 amino acids. CDR1 and CDR2 from the germline V gene are LGHDT and YNNKEL (reference sequence). V was clipped by 1 base and J by 0 bases, with 6 bases between them. DNA of the CDR3: TGTGCCAGCAGCCAAGGAACAGCGAACACCGGGGAGCTGTTTTTT. The encoded protein is CASSQGTANTGELFF.

The J gene is TRBJ1-1, the V gene TRBV25-1; D uncertain. The CDR3 extends over 13 amino acids. Germline CDR1 and CDR2: MGHDK and SYGVNS. The V end was cut by 5 bases, the J end by 1 base, with 8 bases between. For the CDR3, the DNA is TGTGCCAGCAGTAAAATAACGAACACTGAAGCTTTCTTT. This encodes CASSKITNTEAFF.

V and J are TRBV28 and TRBJ1-4; D not certain. Trimming took 5 bases from V and 0 from J, leaving 7 bases between them. This CDR3 spans 14 amino acids. Looked up from germline, CDR1 is MDHEN and CDR2 is SYDVKM. The CDR3 bases are TGTGCCAGCAGTACAGCTGCAACTAATGAAAAACTGTTTTTT. Its translation is CASSTAATNEKLFF.

This chain links TRBV13 with TRBJ2-1; 8 bases fit TRBD2. CDR1 is PRHDT, CDR2 FYEKMQ, per germline (reference sequence). V shed 0 bases and J 4 bases; nucleotides not matched to a gene: 5. There are 16 residues in the CDR3. In DNA, the CDR3 is TGTGCCAGCAGCTTAGGCACTAGCGGAGCTTACAATGAGCAGTTCTTC. Translated: CASSLGTSGAYNEQFF.

This clone has just one count. This chain links TRBV5-1 with TRBJ1-3, with 7 bases identical to TRBD1. The CDR3 is made up of 14 amino acids. Germline assignment: CDR1 SGHRS and CDR2 YFSETQ. With V trimmed by 4 bases and J by 4 bases, 5 bases remained unmatched. The CDR3 bases are TGCGCCAGCAGCCCCTCAGGGGGAGGAAACACCATATATTTT. As protein: CASSPSGGGNTIYF.

The CDR3 loop is CASSYKGGPYNEQFF. The CDR3 DNA is TGTGCCAGCAGTTACAAGGGAGGCCCCTACAATGAGCAGTTCTTC. The chain recombines TRBV6-2 or TRBV6-3 with TRBJ2-1, with D possibly being TRBD2 (6 bases). In germline, CDR1 is MNHEY, CDR2 SVGEGT. Trimming left V 2 bases short and J 2 bases short, with 10 bases between. The CDR3 is 15 residues long.

The chain recombines TRBV6-5 with TRBJ1-1; D might be TRBD1 (5 bases). This CDR3 has 15 amino acids. Germline V gives CDR1 MNHEY, CDR2 SVGAGI. Trimming took off 0 bases at V and 1 base at J, with 9 bases between the two ends. The CDR3, as DNA: TGTGCCAGCAGTTACTCGATGGGACGGAACACTGAAGCTTTCTTT. Translated, it gives CASSYSMGRNTEAFF.

V and J are TRBV6-5 and TRBJ2-7; D uncertain. CDR1 is MNHEY, CDR2 SVGAGI, per germline. The CDR3 consists of 12 residues. Trimming shortened V by 6 bases and J by 5 bases, and 11 bases separated the two germline ends. The CDR3 DNA is TGTGCCAGCAGAGATAACAGCGACGAGCAGTACTTC. Encoded protein: CASRDNSDEQYF.

The rearrangement uses TRBV7-8 and TRBJ1-2; 9 nucleotides line up with TRBD1. This CDR3 has 15 amino acids. The junction had 6 bases not matched to a gene; V was cut back by 1 base and J by 6 bases. Germline assignment: CDR1 SGHVS and CDR2 FQNEAQ. CDR3 coding DNA: TGTGCCAGCAGCTTAGGTGGGACAGGGTATGATGGCTACACCTTC. This translates into CASSLGGTGYDGYTF.

V usage is TRBV14 and J usage is TRBJ2-7; 8 bases map to TRBD1. The CDR3 extends over 13 amino acids. Looked up from germline, CDR1 is SGHDN and CDR2 is FVKESK. J was trimmed by 7 bases and V by 1 base; bases with no gene match: 3. The CDR3 region has the DNA TGTGCCAGCAGCCAAGGGACAGGGCGGGAGCAGTACTTC. As protein: CASSQGTGREQYF. The entire variable domain, with the rest obtained from reference TRBV14 and TRBJ2-7, is as follows: EAGVTQFPSHSVIEKGQTVTLRCDPISGHDNLYWYRRVMGKEIKFLLHFVKESKQDESGMPNNRFLAERTGGTYSTLKVQPAELEDSGVYFCASSQGTGREQYFGPGTRLTVT.

The J gene is TRBJ2-5, the V gene TRBV2; D is uncertain. The V end lost 8 bases, the J end lost 7 bases, and 14 bases lay between the germline ends. Germline lookup yields CDR1 SNHLY and CDR2 FYNNEI. The length of the CDR3 is 12 residues. The CDR3 region is CASLEIGGTQYF. CDR3 nucleotide sequence: TGTGCCAGCCTAGAGATAGGCGGGACCCAGTACTTC. The full variable domain, its missing parts supplied by reference TRBV2 and TRBJ2-5, is EPEVTQTPSHQVTQMGQEVILRCVPISNHLYFYWYRQILGQKVEFLVSFYNNEISEKSEIFDDQFSVERPDGSNFTLKIRSTKLEDSAMYFCASLEIGGTQYFGPGTRLLVL.

V and J are TRBV19 and TRBJ1-5; 7 bases are shared with TRBD1. The CDR3 extends over 15 amino acids. CDR1 is LNHDA, CDR2 SQIVND, per germline (reference sequence). With V trimmed by 7 bases and J by 4 bases, 10 bases remained unmatched. The CDR3 bases are TGTGCCAGTACCCATGGGGCAGGGGGGAATCAGCCCCAGCATTTT. It translates to CASTHGAGGNQPQHF.

The J gene is TRBJ1-3, the V gene TRBV7-2; 10 nucleotides agree with TRBD1. The CDR3 loop spans 15 amino acids. V lost 4 bases to trimming and J lost 8 bases; unmatched junction nucleotides: 8. In germline, CDR1 is SGHTA, CDR2 FQGNSA. The CDR3 spells CASSSGTGVGYTIYF. The CDR3 region has the DNA TGTGCCAGCAGCTCCGGGACAGGGGTTGGGTACACCATATATTTT.

V is TRBV4-1 and J is TRBJ2-7; 12 bases align to TRBD2. J was trimmed by 2 bases and V by 5 bases; bases with no gene match: 4. Germline V gene data show CDR1 as MGHRA and CDR2 as YSYEKL. The CDR3 has 15 amino acids. The CDR3 DNA is TGCGCCAGCAGCTTTCTAGCGGGGGGGCCCTACGAGCAGTACTTC. It yields the protein CASSFLAGGPYEQYF.

The rearrangement uses TRBV28 and TRBJ2-1, with 11 bases that match TRBD2. J was trimmed by 0 bases and V by 5 bases; bases with no gene match: 6. Per the germline V gene, CDR1 is MDHEN and CDR2 is SYDVKM. The CDR3 loop spans 17 amino acids. CDR3 in amino acids: CASSPPSGRPSYNEQFF. In DNA form, the CDR3 reads TGTGCCAGCAGTCCCCCTAGCGGGAGGCCCTCCTACAATGAGCAGTTCTTC.

This clone turned up a few times. The chain carries TRBV24-1 and TRBJ2-1, with 8 bases fitting TRBD1. V gave up 5 bases and J gave up 8 bases; unmatched junction bases: 7. Germline V gives CDR1 KGHDR, CDR2 SFDVKD. CDR3 length equals 14 residues. CDR3 coding DNA: TGTGCCACCAGTGCGGGCAGGGGGCGTTATGAGCAGTTCTTC. The encoded protein is CATSAGRGRYEQFF.

The chain is built from TRBV18 and TRBJ2-7; 13 bases line up with TRBD2. CDR1 KGHSH and CDR2 LQKENI come from the germline V gene. The CDR3 extends over 18 amino acids. V lost 4 bases to trimming and J lost 5 bases; unmatched junction nucleotides: 14. CDR3 protein: CASSRGTGSGLAGNEQYF. Written as DNA, the CDR3 is TGTGCCAGCTCACGGGGGACAGGGTCGGGACTAGCGGGAAACGAGCAGTACTTC.

CDR3 DNA: TGCAGCGTTGCTGGGGATAGCAATCAGCCCCAGCATTTT. Protein product: CSVAGDSNQPQHF. The chain couples TRBV29-1 to TRBJ1-5; D is unclear. Germline assignment: CDR1 SQVTM and CDR2 ANQGSEA. The CDR3 loop spans 13 amino acids. Trimming took 4 bases from V and 0 from J, leaving 7 bases between them. The full variable domain, with the rest looked up from reference TRBV29-1 and TRBJ1-5, is SAVISQKPSRDICQRGTSLTIQCQVDSQVTMMFWYRQQPGQSLTLIATANQGSEATYESGFVIDKFPISRPNLTFSTLTVSNMSPEDSSIYLCSVAGDSNQPQHFGDGTRLSIL.